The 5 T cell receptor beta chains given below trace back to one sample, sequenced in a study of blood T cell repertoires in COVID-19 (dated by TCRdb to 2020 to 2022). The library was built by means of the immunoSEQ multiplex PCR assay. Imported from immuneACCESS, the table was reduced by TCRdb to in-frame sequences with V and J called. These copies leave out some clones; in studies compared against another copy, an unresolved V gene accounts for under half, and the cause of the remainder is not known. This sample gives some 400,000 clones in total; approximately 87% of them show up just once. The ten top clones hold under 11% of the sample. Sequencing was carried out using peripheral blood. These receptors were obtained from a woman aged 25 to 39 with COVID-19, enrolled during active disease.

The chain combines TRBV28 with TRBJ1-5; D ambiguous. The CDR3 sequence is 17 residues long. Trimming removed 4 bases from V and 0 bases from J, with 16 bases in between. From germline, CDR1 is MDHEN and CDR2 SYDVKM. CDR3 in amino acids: CASSSSSGSPSNQPQHF. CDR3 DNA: TGTGCCAGCAGTTCTTCCAGCGGTTCTCCTAGCAATCAGCCCCAGCATTTT. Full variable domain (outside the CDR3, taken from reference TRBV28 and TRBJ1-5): DVKVTQSSRYLVKRTGEKVFLECVQDMDHENMFWYRQDPGLGLRLIYFSYDVKMKEKGDIPEGYSVSREKKERFSLILESASTNQTSMYLCASSSSSGSPSNQPQHFGDGTRLSIL.

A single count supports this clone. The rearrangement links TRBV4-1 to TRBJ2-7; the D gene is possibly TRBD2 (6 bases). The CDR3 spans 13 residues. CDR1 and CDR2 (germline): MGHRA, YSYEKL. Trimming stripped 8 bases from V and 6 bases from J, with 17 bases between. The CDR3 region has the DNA TGCGCCAGCTCACGGGACTTCTTTAGCGAGCAGTACTTC. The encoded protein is CASSRDFFSEQYF.

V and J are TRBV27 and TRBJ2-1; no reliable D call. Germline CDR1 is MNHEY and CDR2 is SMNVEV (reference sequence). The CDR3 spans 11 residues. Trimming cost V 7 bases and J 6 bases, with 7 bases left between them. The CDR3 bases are TGTGCCAGCACCCTTCGCAATGAGCAGTTCTTC. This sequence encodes CASTLRNEQFF.

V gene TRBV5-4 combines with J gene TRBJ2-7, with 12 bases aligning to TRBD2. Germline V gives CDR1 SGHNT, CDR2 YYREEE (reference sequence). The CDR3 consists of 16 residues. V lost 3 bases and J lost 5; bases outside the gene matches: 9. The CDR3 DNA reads TGTGCCAGCAGCTCTCGACTAGCGGGAGTTCTGAACGAGCAGTACTTC. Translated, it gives CASSSRLAGVLNEQYF.

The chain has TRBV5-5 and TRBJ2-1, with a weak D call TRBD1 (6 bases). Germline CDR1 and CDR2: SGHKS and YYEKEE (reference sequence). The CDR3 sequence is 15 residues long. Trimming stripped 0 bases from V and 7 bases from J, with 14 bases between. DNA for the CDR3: TGTGCCAGCAGCTTGGTCCAGGGGTGGAGGAATGAGCAGTTCTTC. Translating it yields CASSLVQGWRNEQFF. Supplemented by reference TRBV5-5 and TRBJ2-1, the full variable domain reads DAGVTQSPTHLIKTRGQQVTLRCSPISGHKSVSWYQQVLGQGPQFIFQYYEKEERGRGNFPDRFSARQFPNYSSELNVNALLLGDSALYLCASSLVQGWRNEQFFGPGTRLTVL.